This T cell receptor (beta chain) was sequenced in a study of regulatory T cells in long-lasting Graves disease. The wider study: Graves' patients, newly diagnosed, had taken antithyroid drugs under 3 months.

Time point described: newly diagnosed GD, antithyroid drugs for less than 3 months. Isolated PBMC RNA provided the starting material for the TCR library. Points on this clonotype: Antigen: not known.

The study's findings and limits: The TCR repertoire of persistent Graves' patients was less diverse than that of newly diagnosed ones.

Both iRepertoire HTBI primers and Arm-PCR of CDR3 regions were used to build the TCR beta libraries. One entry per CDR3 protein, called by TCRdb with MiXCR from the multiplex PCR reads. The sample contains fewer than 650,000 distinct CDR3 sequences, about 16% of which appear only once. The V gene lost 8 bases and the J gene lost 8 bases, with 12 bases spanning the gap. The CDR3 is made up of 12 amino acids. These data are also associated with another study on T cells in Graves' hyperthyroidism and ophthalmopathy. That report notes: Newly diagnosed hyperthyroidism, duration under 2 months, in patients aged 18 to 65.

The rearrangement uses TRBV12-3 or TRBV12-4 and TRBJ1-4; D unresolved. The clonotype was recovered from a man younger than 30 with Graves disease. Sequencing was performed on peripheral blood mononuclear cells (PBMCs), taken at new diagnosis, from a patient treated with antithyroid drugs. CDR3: CASQYGGEKLFF. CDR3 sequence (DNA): TGTGCCAGCCAGTATGGAGGGGAAAAACTGTTTTTT.